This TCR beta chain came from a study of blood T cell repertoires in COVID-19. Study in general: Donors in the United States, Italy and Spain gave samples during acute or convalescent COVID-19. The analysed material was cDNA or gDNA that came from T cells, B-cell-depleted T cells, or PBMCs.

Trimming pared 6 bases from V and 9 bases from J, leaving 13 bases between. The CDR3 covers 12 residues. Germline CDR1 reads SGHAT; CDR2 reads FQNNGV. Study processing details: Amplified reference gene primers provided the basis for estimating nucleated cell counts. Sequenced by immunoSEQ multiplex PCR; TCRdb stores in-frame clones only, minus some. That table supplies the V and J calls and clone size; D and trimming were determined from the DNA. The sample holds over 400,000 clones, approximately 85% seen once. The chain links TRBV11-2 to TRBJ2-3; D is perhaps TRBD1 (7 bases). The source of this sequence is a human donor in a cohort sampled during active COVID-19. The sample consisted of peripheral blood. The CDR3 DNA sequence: TGTGCCAGCAGTTTCTCAGGGGGGACGCAGTATTTT. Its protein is CASSFSGGTQYF.